This is a list of T cell receptor beta chains from one sample in a study of control samples from healthy donors and cancer patients. TCRdb keeps only in-frame clones here, not all; method: immunoSEQ multiplex PCR. The sample includes approximately 140,000 clones, about 89% of them seen just once. The sequenced sample consisted of blood. All receptors derive from a man younger than 30 in good health. Each CDR3 is given with its conserved first and last residue. Fields, in order: J gene, D gene, V gene, clone size, CDR3 protein, CDR3 DNA. The D gene is left open where the match is weak. Clone size is stated in some rows and not others, as once, few, many or a class when expanded.

TRBJ1-1 TRBD1 TRBV30 - CAWSGDRGGTEAFF TGTGCCTGGAGTGGGGACAGGGGGGGAACTGAAGCTTTCTTT
TRBJ2-4 TRBD2 TRBV6-2/TRBV6-3 - CASSYSLGTNKNIQYF TGTGCCAGCAGTTACTCCTTGGGGACTAACAAAAACATTCAGTACTTC
TRBJ1-2 - TRBV28 - CASSRTAKNYGYTF TGTGCCAGCAGTCGGACGGCTAAGAACTATGGCTACACCTTC
TRBJ1-6 TRBD1 TRBV7-3 - CASSLRQGGSPLHF TGTGCCAGCAGCTTAAGGCAGGGGGGTTCACCCCTCCACTTT
TRBJ1-4 - TRBV6-6 - CASSYKRTGFGEKLFF TGTGCCAGCAGTTACAAGCGAACAGGGTTTGGGGAAAAACTGTTTTTT
TRBJ1-2 - TRBV30 - CAWSRGGYGYTF TGTGCCTGGAGCAGAGGGGGCTATGGCTACACCTTC
TRBJ2-7 - TRBV7-9 - CASSLELGYEQYF TGTGCCAGCAGCTTAGAGCTGGGGTACGAGCAGTACTTC
TRBJ1-3 - TRBV5-6 many CASSWAETNTIYF TGTGCCAGCAGCTGGGCTGAGACAAACACCATATATTTT
TRBJ2-5 TRBD2 TRBV5-1 - CASSSGTSGAYLQETQYF TGCGCCAGCAGCTCCGGGACTAGCGGGGCCTACCTTCAAGAGACCCAGTACTTC
TRBJ2-3 TRBD2 TRBV3-1/TRBV3-2 - CASSPTSGGLSSTDTQYF TGTGCCAGCAGCCCGACTAGCGGGGGGCTATCTAGCACAGATACGCAGTATTTT
TRBJ2-3 TRBD1 TRBV6-5 - CASSSLTGGTDTQYF TGTGCCAGCAGCTCCTTGACAGGGGGGACAGATACGCAGTATTTT
TRBJ1-2 - TRBV19 - CASRPSLAYGYTF TGTGCCAGTAGACCTTCCTTGGCCTATGGCTACACCTTC